A selection of T cell receptor beta chains follows, all from one sample in a study of neurological immune-mediated disorders. TCRdb passed the 5' RACE reads through MiXCR, listing each CDR3 protein once. The sample yields more than 15,000 distinct CDR3 sequences, 2.6% seen once. Sequenced sample: PBMCs. The receptors here all came from a woman younger than 30 with multiple sclerosis. Both conserved end residues are trimmed from each CDR3. Fields, in order: V gene, J gene, CDR3 protein.

TRBV12-3/TRBV12-4	TRBJ2-1	ASSPGRYNEQF
TRBV10-2	TRBJ2-1	ASSRLAREGEQF
TRBV4-2	TRBJ1-2	ASSQVSRSNNYGYT
TRBV30	TRBJ2-7	AWSVGQHYEQY
TRBV27	TRBJ1-5	ASSFGSSNQPQH
TRBV20-1	TRBJ1-5	SARGGEQPQH
TRBV28	TRBJ1-2	ASRPLDSLGYT
TRBV20-1	TRBJ2-1	SARDLTSGSNEQF
TRBV20-1	TRBJ1-2	SARQTGFNYGYT
TRBV14	TRBJ2-3	ASSQDYVDTQY
TRBV25-1	TRBJ1-2	ASAGIGNYGYT
TRBV3-1	TRBJ2-3	ASSPGTSGSTDTQY
TRBV15	TRBJ2-7	ATSRDRGGGEQY
TRBV7-8	TRBJ2-1	ASSLEGSGRGAEQF
TRBV5-1	TRBJ1-1	ASSLVGTEAF
TRBV5-1	TRBJ2-3	ASSLGSGLATQY
TRBV25-1	TRBJ1-2	ASSQTTRGDGYT
TRBV10-3	TRBJ2-5	ATAIGTSFQETQY
TRBV24-1	TRBJ2-2	ATSDLAGKNTGELF
TRBV12-3/TRBV12-4	TRBJ2-2	ASRRTNTGELF
TRBV7-6	TRBJ2-1	ASSPRASGSSVEQF
TRBV5-5	TRBJ1-2	ASSLVSGFSNYGYT
TRBV11-3	TRBJ1-3	ASSQRMENTIY
TRBV12-3/TRBV12-4	TRBJ1-5	ASSLGGGSGNQPQN
TRBV2	TRBJ2-3	ARSSDTQY
TRBV11-3	TRBJ2-2	ASSSGDTGELF
TRBV29-1	TRBJ2-7	SVEGGQGAYEQY
TRBV7-9	TRBJ1-1	ASSPRTGTEAF
TRBV12-3/TRBV12-4	TRBJ1-5	ASSLRGVGNQPQH
TRBV25-1	TRBJ2-3	ASSEWPLGRTDTQY
TRBV12-3/TRBV12-4	TRBJ2-5	ASSSPGRETQY
TRBV7-7	TRBJ2-5	ASSLGRRETQY
TRBV12-3/TRBV12-4	TRBJ2-3	ASRPISGGADTQY
TRBV24-1	TRBJ2-5	ATSDGLVPETQY
TRBV20-1	TRBJ2-7	SASSASGGAPYEQY
TRBV5-1	TRBJ2-1	ASSFQAGVTNEQF
TRBV9	TRBJ2-1	ASSVSSGLSEQF
TRBV10-3	TRBJ2-1	AIREGQAWDNEQF
TRBV20-1	TRBJ2-3	SASVGGTQY
TRBV20-1	TRBJ2-1	SARDYQGGKSYNEQF
TRBV20-1	TRBJ2-3	SAVTDTQY
TRBV25-1	TRBJ1-1	ASSEWGGSLGDTEAF
TRBV7-9	TRBJ2-4	ASSLAGTRWDIQY
TRBV5-1	TRBJ1-1	ASSLVTGRDTEAF
TRBV28	TRBJ2-7	ASSLRGPAYEQY
TRBV7-9	TRBJ2-1	ASSSEGALTYNEQF
TRBV7-2	TRBJ2-2	ASSQAGTGYTGELF
TRBV7-2	TRBJ2-1	ASSLGVGYNEQF
TRBV20-1	TRBJ2-1	SPLAGIYNEQF
TRBV20-1	TRBJ2-3	SAYRGTDTQY
TRBV6-2/TRBV6-3	TRBJ1-2	ASSYSDGGYGYT
TRBV12-3/TRBV12-4	TRBJ1-1	ASRVQGNTEAF
TRBV20-1	TRBJ2-1	SAREPRGYNEQF